The present TCR beta chain was sequenced within a study of response to subunit inactivated influenza vaccine. Overall study findings and caveats: Few new T cells, the authors suggested, are recruited by each seasonal influenza vaccination.

Ten or more counts support this clonotype. Its antigen is as yet unknown. TCRdb reanalysed the RT-PCR reads using MiXCR and keeps one entry per CDR3 protein. The table lists about half a million distinct CDR3 sequences, less than 8% of them singletons, with about an eighth in the top ten. Germline CDR1 DFQATT, CDR2 SNEGSKA (reference sequence). This CDR3 has 13 residues. With 3 bases clipped from V and 6 bases from J, the junction kept 3 bases outside the gene matches. The rearrangement links TRBV20-1 to TRBJ2-2; 8 positions agree with TRBD1. This specimen consisted of PBMCs from blood, obtained about 23 months after vaccination. The receptor comes from a man between 45 and 75 years old who received an inactivated influenza vaccine. This CDR3 is CSARDREAGELFF. In DNA form, the CDR3 reads TGCAGTGCTAGGGACAGGGAGGCCGGGGAGCTGTTTTTT.